This T cell receptor (beta chain) appears in the sequencing data of a study of T cells after yellow fever vaccination. General observations from the study: FACS-sorted repertoires could contain abundant clonotypes contaminating from the bulk population. Most primary-vaccination clones recurred post-booster (roughly 97% CD4, over 70% CD8). Shared CD4/CD8 clonotypes were a small share, likely from convergent recombination.

Germline CDR1 SGHVS, CDR2 FQNEAQ. This CDR3 has 15 residues. Trimming took 7 bases from V and 7 from J; bases not matched to a gene: 11. With regard to this clonotype: Antigen: not known.

One entry per CDR3 protein results from TCRdb running MiXCR on the 5' RACE reads. The sample shows around 310,000 distinct CDR3 sequences, less than 4.5% of them seen only once. The sample here was PBMCs, taken on the day of the yellow fever booster vaccination. The chain carries TRBV7-8 and TRBJ1-5; 9 bases are shared with TRBD1. The TCR originated in a man between 18 and 35 years old who received the YFV17D yellow fever vaccine. CDR3 nucleotide sequence: TGTGCCAGCACTTTACGGGACAGGGTAGAGCAGCCCCAGCATTTT. It encodes CASTLRDRVEQPQHF. Combining the CDR3 with reference TRBV7-8 and TRBJ1-5 gives the whole variable domain GAGVSQSPRYKVAKRGQDVALRCDPISGHVSLFWYQQALGQGPEFLTYFQNEAQLDKSGLPSDRFFAERPEGSVSTLKIQRTQQEDSAVYLCASTLRDRVEQPQHFGDGTRLSIL.